This T cell receptor beta chain was sequenced during a study of blood T cell repertoires in COVID-19. Study context: Whether acute or convalescent, the COVID-19 samples came from the United States, Italy and Spain.

In the original processing: Amplified reference gene primers provided the basis for estimating nucleated cell counts. TCRdb keeps only in-frame clones here, not all; method: immunoSEQ multiplex PCR. V and J calls plus clone size are reproduced from that table; the DNA served to infer D and trimming. The profile shows about 200,000 clones, around 80% of them singletons. This CDR3 region has 12 residues. J was trimmed by 7 bases and V by 8 bases; bases with no gene match: 9. In germline, CDR1 is GTSNPN, CDR2 SVGIG (reference sequence). The receptor comes from a human donor in a cohort sampled during active COVID-19. The sample consisted of peripheral blood. The genes are TRBV30 and TRBJ2-7, with 9 positions matching TRBD1. CDR3 in amino acids: CAGGGQGPEQYF. The CDR3 DNA sequence: TGTGCCGGAGGGGGACAGGGACCTGAGCAGTACTTC.